What follows are 9 T cell receptor beta chains derived from one specimen sequenced in a study of blood T cell repertoires in COVID-19. Repertoires were generated with immunoSEQ multiplex PCR, while TCRdb's copy carries only in-frame clones and drops some. The sample has about 300,000 clones, approximately 90% seen once. Sequencing was done on a sample of peripheral blood. The receptors shown here come from a man aged 18 to 30 with active or convalescent COVID-19.

The CDR3 nucleotides are TGTGCCACCAGCATGGGCAGATTCTACGAGCAGTACTTC. This encodes CATSMGRFYEQYF. The rearrangement joins TRBV15 to TRBJ2-7; unclear D gene. V was clipped by 4 bases and J by 3 bases, with 10 bases between them. CDR1 is LNHNV, CDR2 YYDKDF, per germline (reference sequence). The CDR3 is 13 residues long.

This chain links TRBV6-5 with TRBJ2-5; 8 bases are a match to TRBD1. The germline CDR1 and CDR2 sequences are MNHEY and SVGAGI. The V and J ends lost 9 bases and 4 bases, in that order; junction bases with no gene match: 4. This CDR3 comprises 12 residues. The CDR3 coding sequence is TGTGCCAGTGACAGGGGCTTAGAGACCCAGTACTTC. Residues: CASDRGLETQYF.

The chain recombines TRBV2 with TRBJ1-3, with TRBD1 identical over 7 bases. The CDR3 is 17 amino acids. Trimming at V came to 4 bases and at J to 4 bases, leaving 13 bases not matched to a gene. The germline V gene has CDR1 SNHLY and CDR2 FYNNEI. The CDR3 loop reads CASSGDRSPVGGNTIYF. Written as DNA, the CDR3 is TGTGCCAGCAGTGGGGACAGATCCCCAGTGGGAGGAAACACCATATATTTT. Filled out from reference TRBV2 and TRBJ1-3, the complete variable domain reads EPEVTQTPSHQVTQMGQEVILRCVPISNHLYFYWYRQILGQKVEFLVSFYNNEISEKSEIFDDQFSVERPDGSNFTLKIRSTKLEDSAMYFCASSGDRSPVGGNTIYFGEGSWLTVV.

The rearrangement joins TRBV9 to TRBJ2-3, with 11 bases aligning to TRBD2. The V segment lost 3 bases and the J segment 5 bases; nucleotides outside the gene matches: 8. The CDR3 runs 16 residues. Germline assignment: CDR1 SGDLS and CDR2 YYNGEE. For the CDR3, the DNA is TGTGCCAGCAGCGGCAGTAGCGGGAGGGCGGGAGATACGCAGTATTTT. Its protein product is CASSGSSGRAGDTQYF.

The chain carries TRBV7-2 and TRBJ2-7, with 10 bases matching TRBD2. CDR3 length: 16 amino acids. V shed 5 bases, J shed 2 bases, and the junction held 9 bases outside the gene matches. Per the germline V gene, CDR1 is SGHTA and CDR2 is FQGNSA. The CDR3 coding sequence is TGTGCCAGCAGCAACACCGGGACTAGCGCCACCTACGAGCAGTACTTC. Translation gives CASSNTGTSATYEQYF.

J is TRBJ1-5 and V is TRBV6-2 or TRBV6-3; no definite D call. The CDR3 spans 15 residues. Trimming shortened V by 4 bases and J by 0 bases, and 10 bases separated the two germline ends. CDR1 and CDR2 (germline): MNHEY, SVGEGT. The CDR3 coding sequence is TGTGCCAGCAGTTGGTACGGGAATAGCAATCAGCCCCAGCATTTT. As protein: CASSWYGNSNQPQHF.

V usage is TRBV5-1 and J usage is TRBJ1-4; TRBD1 aligns across 7 bases. Germline V lookup: CDR1 SGHRS, CDR2 YFSETQ. The CDR3 is 13 amino acids. V was pared by 10 bases and J by 3 bases, with 6 bases of the junction left unmatched. This CDR3 reads CACRQGSNEKLFF. DNA of the CDR3: TGCGCCTGCCGACAGGGCTCTAATGAAAAACTGTTTTTT.

This chain joins TRBV7-2 and TRBJ2-1, with 9 nucleotides matching TRBD1. Per germline, CDR1 SGHTA and CDR2 FQGNSA. Trimming cost V 4 bases and J 8 bases; bases outside gene matches: 18. The CDR3 totals 18 residues. DNA for the CDR3: TGTGCCAGCAGCTCAACTCATATACCGGGACAGGGAATCGATGAGCAGTTCTTC. Translating it yields CASSSTHIPGQGIDEQFF.

The chain combines TRBV15 with TRBJ2-3; 8 nucleotides align to TRBD2. Germline V CDR1 and CDR2: LNHNV, YYDKDF (reference sequence). This CDR3 comprises 16 residues. J gave up 2 bases and V 0 bases, and 4 bases lay outside the gene matches. CDR3 sequence (DNA): TGTGCCACCAGCAGAGATTCGGGAGGGTACACAGATACGCAGTATTTT. Translation gives CATSRDSGGYTDTQYF.